Listed below are T cell receptor beta chains from one sample, sequenced in a study of shared clonotypes between healthy human individuals. Data came from immunoSEQ multiplex PCR; TCRdb stores just in-frame clones and leaves some out. The sample includes roughly 810,000 clones, about 96% of them seen just once. Sequenced: naive CD8+ T cells sorted from blood. The receptors originated from a man aged 30-40 years in good health. Both conserved end residues are part of each CDR3. D genes are given only for firm matches. For some rows the clone size is stated as once, few or many, or as a class when expanded; others skip it.

>.|14|TRBV9|.|TRBJ1-2
CASSVSGGSYGYTF
TGTGCCAGCAGCGTATCCGGGGGCAGCTATGGCTACACCTTC
>.|15|TRBV28|TRBD1|TRBJ2-7
CASSLRTGPSYEQYF
TGTGCCAGCAGTTTACGGACAGGGCCCTCCTACGAGCAGTACTTC
>.|16|TRBV5-1|TRBD1|TRBJ1-1
CASSLGWDRGLTEAFF
TGCGCCAGCAGCTTGGGATGGGACAGGGGACTTACTGAAGCTTTCTTT
>.|15|TRBV10-3|.|TRBJ1-5
CAISESTGGDQPQHF
TGTGCCATCAGTGAGTCGACAGGAGGGGACCAGCCCCAGCATTTT
>.|16|TRBV2|TRBD2|TRBJ2-1
CAQTVREGGSYNEQFF
TGTGCCCAAACGGTGCGGGAGGGTGGCTCCTACAATGAGCAGTTCTTC
>.|15|TRBV27|.|TRBJ2-7
CASSTRGIISYEQYF
TGTGCCAGCAGTACGAGGGGAATAATCAGCTACGAGCAGTACTTC
>.|14|TRBV7-8|.|TRBJ2-7
CASSSTTATYEQYF
TGTGCCAGCAGCTCGACGACAGCAACTTACGAGCAGTACTTC
>.|13|TRBV9|.|TRBJ2-7
CASSVGLVTEQYF
TGTGCCAGCAGCGTAGGACTAGTCACCGAGCAGTACTTC
>.|15|TRBV5-1|TRBD2|TRBJ2-7
CASRALAGDAYEQYF
TGCGCCAGCAGAGCTCTAGCGGGAGATGCCTACGAGCAGTACTTC
>.|14|TRBV28|.|TRBJ2-2
CASSDSLWTGELFF
TGTGCCAGCAGTGATAGTTTGTGGACCGGGGAGCTGTTTTTT
>.|15|TRBV18|.|TRBJ2-7
CASSPSHGQPYEQYF
TGTGCCAGCTCACCATCTCATGGTCAACCTTACGAGCAGTACTTC
>.|19|TRBV4-3|TRBD2|TRBJ2-1
CASSHYRLAGGRDYNEQFF
TGCGCCAGCAGCCACTACAGACTAGCGGGAGGGCGGGACTACAATGAGCAGTTCTTC
>.|14|TRBV9|.|TRBJ2-1
CASSATLNYNEQFF
TGTGCCAGCAGCGCAACCTTAAACTACAATGAGCAGTTCTTC
>.|14|TRBV10-3|.|TRBJ1-1
CAISESGDRTEAFF
TGTGCCATCAGTGAGTCGGGGGATCGGACTGAAGCTTTCTTT
>.|18|TRBV4-3|TRBD2|TRBJ2-1
CASSRGLAHQLPYNEQFF
TGCGCCAGCAGCCGGGGACTAGCGCACCAGCTTCCCTACAATGAGCAGTTCTTC
>.|13|TRBV10-3|.|TRBJ1-2
CAIQTGSAYGYTF
TGTGCCATCCAAACAGGGAGTGCCTATGGCTACACCTTC
>.|12|TRBV10-2|.|TRBJ1-1
CASSETAAEAFF
TGCGCCAGCAGTGAAACAGCGGCGGAAGCTTTCTTT
>.|15|TRBV13|.|TRBJ2-7
CASSWNGGGTYEQYF
TGTGCCAGCAGCTGGAACGGCGGTGGAACCTACGAGCAGTACTTC
>.|14|TRBV6-1|.|TRBJ2-2
CATRPVGGGGELFF
TGTGCCACCCGGCCAGTCGGGGGTGGCGGGGAGCTGTTTTTT
>.|15|TRBV27|.|TRBJ2-7
CASSLSSPPSYEQYF
TGTGCCAGCAGTTTGTCCTCTCCCCCTTCCTACGAGCAGTACTTC
>.|14|TRBV27|.|TRBJ1-1
CASSYAGGNTEAFF
TGTGCCAGCAGTTACGCCGGGGGAAACACTGAAGCTTTCTTT
>.|17|TRBV7-9|TRBD2|TRBJ2-5
CASSLRLAGGPTETQYF
TGTGCCAGCAGCTTGAGGTTAGCGGGAGGGCCTACAGAGACCCAGTACTTC
>.|15|TRBV7-9|TRBD1|TRBJ2-7
CASSLVGRGPYEQYF
TGTGCCAGCAGCTTAGTCGGCAGGGGGCCCTACGAGCAGTACTTC
>once|14|TRBV5-6|TRBD2|TRBJ2-7
CASSLGTSTYEQYF
TGTGCCAGCAGCTTGGGGACTAGTACCTACGAGCAGTACTTC
>.|14|TRBV10-3|.|TRBJ2-5
CAIRGTPGQETQYF
TGTGCCATCAGAGGGACTCCAGGGCAAGAGACCCAGTACTTC
>.|17|TRBV9|.|TRBJ1-3
CASSVDEWMSSGNTIYF
TGTGCCAGCAGCGTAGACGAGTGGATGAGCTCTGGAAACACCATATATTTT
>.|14|TRBV27|TRBD1|TRBJ1-1
CASRQMTGDTEAFF
TGTGCCAGCAGACAAATGACAGGGGACACTGAAGCTTTCTTT
>.|16|TRBV27|TRBD1|TRBJ2-7
CASSLLGQGVVHEQYF
TGTGCCAGCAGTTTACTTGGACAGGGCGTAGTCCACGAGCAGTACTTC
>.|13|TRBV13|.|TRBJ1-1
CASRSGQPGEAFF
TGTGCCAGCCGATCGGGGCAGCCCGGTGAAGCTTTCTTT
>.|12|TRBV4-1|.|TRBJ2-2
CASSHFSGELFF
TGCGCCAGCAGCCATTTTTCCGGGGAGCTGTTTTTT
>.|17|TRBV7-2|TRBD2|TRBJ2-7
CASSPRGLAGNGHEQYF
TGTGCCAGCAGCCCTAGGGGGCTAGCGGGGAATGGGCACGAGCAGTACTTC
>.|14|TRBV5-1|TRBD1|TRBJ2-7
CASSLIGGNNEQYF
TGCGCCAGCAGCTTGATAGGGGGCAACAACGAGCAGTACTTC
>.|15|TRBV29-1|TRBD2|TRBJ2-1
CSVEEGLAGGYEQFF
TGCAGCGTTGAAGAAGGTCTAGCGGGAGGCTATGAGCAGTTCTTC
>.|15|TRBV7-9|.|TRBJ2-3
CASSSIRELWDTQYF
TGTGCCAGCAGTTCCATCCGGGAGCTTTGGGATACGCAGTATTTT
>once|15|TRBV7-9|.|TRBJ1-4
CASSFHQGRYEKLFF
TGTGCCAGCAGCTTTCATCAGGGACGATACGAAAAACTGTTTTTT
>.|15|TRBV6-5|.|TRBJ2-7
CASSYSGPFSYEQYF
TGTGCCAGCAGTTACTCGGGTCCTTTCTCCTACGAGCAGTACTTC
>.|14|TRBV27|.|TRBJ2-7
CASTSDPSFYEQYF
TGTGCCAGCACTAGCGACCCGTCGTTTTACGAGCAGTACTTC
>.|16|TRBV19|.|TRBJ2-7
CASSPLPGRISYEQYF
TGTGCCAGTAGTCCCCTACCGGGACGGATCTCCTACGAGCAGTACTTC
>.|14|TRBV30|.|TRBJ2-3
CAWSWGASTDTQYF
TGTGCCTGGAGTTGGGGGGCGAGCACAGATACGCAGTATTTT
>.|13|TRBV27|.|TRBJ1-2
CASSFSPPYGYTF
TGTGCCAGCAGTTTCTCTCCCCCCTATGGCTACACCTTC
>.|14|TRBV6-1|.|TRBJ2-7
CASSDWTLRGEQYF
TGTGCCAGCAGCGACTGGACCCTCCGTGGCGAGCAGTACTTC
>.|14|TRBV7-2|.|TRBJ1-1
CASSLRGSGTEAFF
TGTGCCAGCAGCCTAAGGGGGAGTGGGACTGAAGCTTTCTTT
>.|14|TRBV5-6|.|TRBJ2-7
CASSLDFSPFEQYF
TGTGCCAGCAGCTTGGACTTCTCTCCCTTCGAGCAGTACTTC